The entry below gives a single T cell receptor (beta chain) sequence along with its context. The antigen this receptor binds is unknown. No much larger clonotype is one base removed from it; base qualities were not supplied. These data originate in a study of blood T cell repertoires in COVID-19 (dated by TCRdb to 2018 to 2021). General notes on the study: Collaborator samples came from the United States, Italy and Spain and covered acute and convalescent phases of COVID-19. The material from the prospective study consisted of cDNA or gDNA derived from T cells, B-cell-depleted T cells, or PBMCs. Deeply sampled blood TCRbeta repertoires from subjects exposed to, actively infected with, or recovered from COVID-19 were included in the dataset. The repertoires were released in a freely available public database meant as a resource for research on the immune response to SARS-CoV-2. Samples were obtained from the ongoing ImmuneRACE study (first 160 participants) and from some 1,200 subjects provided by 6 global collaborators. A de-identified subject ID, COVID-19 status, age in years and sex were almost always included in the sample metadata. Where available, HLA class I and class II types were obtained from metadata supplied by the sample provider rather than from assay-based typing. Study-wide conclusions, independent of this receptor: The quantity of clinical and demographic metadata differed by source and by participant and was supplied without curation.

TCRbeta CDR3 regions were amplified from genomic DNA by means of the immunoSEQ Assay, a bias-controlled multiplex PCR. Per the source publication's procedure: The number of nucleated cells in each sample was estimated from the amplification of reference gene primers within the assay. To quantify the absolute abundance of each unique TCRbeta CDR3 rearrangement, sequence reads were collapsed and filtered. For each sample, productive Simpson clonality was calculated by taking the square root of Simpson's diversity index across productive rearrangements. Drawn from immuneACCESS, this table holds only the in-frame rearrangements with V and J called that TCRdb kept. Clones are partly lost; checked studies trace under half to an unresolved V gene and leave the rest unexplained. The V and J calls and clone size come from that table; D and trimming were worked out from the DNA. In this sample the table shows 20,000 to 25,000 clones, roughly 86% of which occur a single time. The ten largest clones represent approximately 30% of the sample.

The collaborating institutions used their own protocols to collect whole blood in K2EDTA tubes. For TCRbeta analysis, collaborator samples were shipped as frozen whole blood, as isolated PBMCs, or as DNA extracted from either sample type. Clipping removes 5 bases from V and 1 base from J, with 8 as the unmatched junction base count. CDR1 LNHDA and CDR2 SQIVND were looked up in the germline V gene (reference sequence). From the cysteine through the phenylalanine, the CDR3 covers 16 amino acids. The sequence is cut down to CDR3 DNA, 48 bases in frame from base 1. Sequencing used peripheral blood. This receptor was identified in a human donor with active COVID-19. The donor label of this sample is uncertain. This receptor chain uses TRBV19 and TRBJ2-7; TRBD1 aligns with 10 central bases. The DNA sequence reads TGTGCCAGTAGTGCCTGGCCGGGACAGGGGTCCTACGAGCAGTACTTC. Its coded protein is CASSAWPGQGSYEQYF.